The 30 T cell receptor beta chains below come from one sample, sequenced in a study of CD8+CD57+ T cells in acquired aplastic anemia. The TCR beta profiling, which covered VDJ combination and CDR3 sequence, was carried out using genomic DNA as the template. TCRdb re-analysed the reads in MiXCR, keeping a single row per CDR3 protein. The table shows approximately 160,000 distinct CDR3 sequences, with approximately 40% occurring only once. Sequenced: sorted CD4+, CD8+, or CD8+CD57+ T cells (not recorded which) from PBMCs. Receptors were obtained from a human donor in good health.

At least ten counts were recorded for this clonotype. CDR3 sequence: CASSGGTSSYEQYF. DNA for the CDR3: TGCGCCAGCAGTGGTGGGACTAGCTCCTACGAGCAGTACTTC. J is TRBJ2-7 and V is TRBV10-2, with 8 bases matching TRBD2. This CDR3 spans 14 amino acids. J lost 0 bases, V lost 4 bases, and 2 bases had no gene match. Per the germline V gene, CDR1 is WSHSY and CDR2 is SAAADI.

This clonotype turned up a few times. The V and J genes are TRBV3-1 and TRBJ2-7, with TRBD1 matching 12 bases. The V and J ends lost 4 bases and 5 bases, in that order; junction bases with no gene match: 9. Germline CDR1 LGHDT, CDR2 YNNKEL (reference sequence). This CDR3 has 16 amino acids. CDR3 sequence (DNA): TGTGCCAGCAGCCGGCGAACGGGGACAGGGGGCGACGAGCAGTACTTC. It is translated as CASSRRTGTGGDEQYF.

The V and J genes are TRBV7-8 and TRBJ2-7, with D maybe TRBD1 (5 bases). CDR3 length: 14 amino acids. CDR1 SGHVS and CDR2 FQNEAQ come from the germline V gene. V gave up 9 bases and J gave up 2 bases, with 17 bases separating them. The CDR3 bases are TGTGCCAGTCGAGACCAGGGCTTCCCCTACGAGCAGTACTTC. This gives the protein CASRDQGFPYEQYF.

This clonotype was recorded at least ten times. CDR3 DNA: TGCAGCGTTCAGGACTATGGCTACACCTTC. This gives the protein CSVQDYGYTF. This chain joins TRBV29-1 and TRBJ1-2; no firm D call. There are 10 residues in the CDR3. From germline, CDR1 is SQVTM and CDR2 ANQGSEA. The ends were cut back, 5 bases at V and 3 bases at J, with 4 bases in the middle.

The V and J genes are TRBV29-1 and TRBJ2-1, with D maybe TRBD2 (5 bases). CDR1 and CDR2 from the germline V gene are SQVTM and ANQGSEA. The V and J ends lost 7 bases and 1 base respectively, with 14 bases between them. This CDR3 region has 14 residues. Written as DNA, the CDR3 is TGCAGCGCTCGGCCGGGAAGGTCCTACAATGAGCAGTTCTTC. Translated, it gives CSARPGRSYNEQFF.

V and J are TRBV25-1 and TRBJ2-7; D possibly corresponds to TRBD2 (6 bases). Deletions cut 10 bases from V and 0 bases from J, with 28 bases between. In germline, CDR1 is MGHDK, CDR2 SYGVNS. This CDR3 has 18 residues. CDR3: CATSGRGRTTESSYEQYF. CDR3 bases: TGTGCCACCTCAGGTCGTGGAAGGACTACCGAGAGCTCCTACGAGCAGTACTTC.

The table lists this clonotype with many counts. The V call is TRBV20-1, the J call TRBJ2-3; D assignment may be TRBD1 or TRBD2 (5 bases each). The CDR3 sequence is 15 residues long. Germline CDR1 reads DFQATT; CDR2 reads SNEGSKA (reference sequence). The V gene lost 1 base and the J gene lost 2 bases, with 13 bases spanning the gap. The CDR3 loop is CSARGERQFTDTQYF. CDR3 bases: TGCAGTGCTAGAGGGGAGAGACAGTTCACAGATACGCAGTATTTT.

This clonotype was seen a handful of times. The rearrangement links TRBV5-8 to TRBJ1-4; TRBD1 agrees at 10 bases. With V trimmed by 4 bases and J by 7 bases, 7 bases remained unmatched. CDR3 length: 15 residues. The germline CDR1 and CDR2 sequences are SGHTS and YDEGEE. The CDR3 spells CASSPDRGPGEKLFF. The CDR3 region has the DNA TGTGCCAGCAGCCCTGACAGGGGGCCTGGTGAAAAACTGTTTTTT. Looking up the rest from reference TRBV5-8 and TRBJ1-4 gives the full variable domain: EAGVTQSPTHLIKTRGQQATLRCSPISGHTSVYWYQQALGLGLQFLLWYDEGEERNRGNFPPRFSGRQFPNYSSELNVNALELEDSALYLCASSPDRGPGEKLFFGSGTQLSVL.

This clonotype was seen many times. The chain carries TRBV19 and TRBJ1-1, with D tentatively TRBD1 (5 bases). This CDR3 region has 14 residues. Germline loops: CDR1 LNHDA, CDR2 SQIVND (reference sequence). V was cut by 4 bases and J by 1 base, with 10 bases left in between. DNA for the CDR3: TGTGCCAGTAGTACCCCCACAGGGAACACTGAAGCTTTCTTT. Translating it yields CASSTPTGNTEAFF.

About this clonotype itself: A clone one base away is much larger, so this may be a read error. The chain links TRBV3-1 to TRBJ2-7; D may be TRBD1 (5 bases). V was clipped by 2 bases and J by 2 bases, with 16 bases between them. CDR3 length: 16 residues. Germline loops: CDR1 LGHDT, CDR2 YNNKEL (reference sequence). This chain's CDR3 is CASSQRSGAGPYEQYF. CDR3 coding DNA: TGTGCCAGCAGCCAACGAAGTGGGGCAGGGCCCTACGAGCAGTACTTC.

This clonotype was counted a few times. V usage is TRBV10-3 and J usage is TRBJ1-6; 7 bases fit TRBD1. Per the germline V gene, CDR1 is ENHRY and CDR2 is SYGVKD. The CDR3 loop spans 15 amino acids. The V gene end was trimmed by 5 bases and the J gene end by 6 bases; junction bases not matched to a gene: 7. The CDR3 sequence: CAISKHRDSNSPLHF. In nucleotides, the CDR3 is TGTGCCATCAGTAAACACCGGGACAGTAATTCACCCCTCCACTTT.

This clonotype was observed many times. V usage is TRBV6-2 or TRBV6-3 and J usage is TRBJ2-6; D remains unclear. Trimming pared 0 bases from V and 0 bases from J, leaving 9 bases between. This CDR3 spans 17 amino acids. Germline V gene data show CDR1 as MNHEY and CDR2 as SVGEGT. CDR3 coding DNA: TGTGCCAGCAGTTACTCCCTGCTCAGCTCTGGGGCCAACGTCCTGACTTTC. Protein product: CASSYSLLSSGANVLTF.

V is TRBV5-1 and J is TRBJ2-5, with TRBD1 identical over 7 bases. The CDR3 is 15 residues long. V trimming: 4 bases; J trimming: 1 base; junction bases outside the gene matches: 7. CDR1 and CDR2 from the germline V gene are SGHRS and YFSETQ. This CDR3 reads CASSADRVGQETQYF. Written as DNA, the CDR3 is TGCGCCAGCAGCGCCGACAGGGTGGGCCAAGAGACCCAGTACTTC. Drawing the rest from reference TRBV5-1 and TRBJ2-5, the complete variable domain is KAGVTQTPRYLIKTRGQQVTLSCSPISGHRSVSWYQQTPGQGLQFLFEYFSETQRNKGNFPGRFSGRQFSNSRSEMNVSTLELGDSALYLCASSADRVGQETQYFGPGTRLLVL.

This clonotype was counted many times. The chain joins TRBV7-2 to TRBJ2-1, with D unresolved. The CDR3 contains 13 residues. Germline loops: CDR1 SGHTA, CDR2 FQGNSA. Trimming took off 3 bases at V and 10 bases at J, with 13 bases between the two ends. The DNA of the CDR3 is TGTGCCAGCAGCTTTTCATTACTGATGGAGCAGTTCTTC. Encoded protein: CASSFSLLMEQFF.

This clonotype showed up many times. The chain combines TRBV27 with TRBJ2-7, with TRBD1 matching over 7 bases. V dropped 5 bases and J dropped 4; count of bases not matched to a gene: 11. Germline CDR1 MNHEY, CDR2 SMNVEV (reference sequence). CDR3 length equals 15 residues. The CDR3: CASSPTGFGRYEQYF. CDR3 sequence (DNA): TGTGCCAGCAGTCCGACAGGGTTTGGCCGGTACGAGCAGTACTTC.

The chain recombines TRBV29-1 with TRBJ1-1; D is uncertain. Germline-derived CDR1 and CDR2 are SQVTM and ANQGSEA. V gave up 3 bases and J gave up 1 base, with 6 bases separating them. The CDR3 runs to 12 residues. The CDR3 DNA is TGCAGCGTTGATGAGAAGAACACTGAAGCTTTCTTT. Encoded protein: CSVDEKNTEAFF.

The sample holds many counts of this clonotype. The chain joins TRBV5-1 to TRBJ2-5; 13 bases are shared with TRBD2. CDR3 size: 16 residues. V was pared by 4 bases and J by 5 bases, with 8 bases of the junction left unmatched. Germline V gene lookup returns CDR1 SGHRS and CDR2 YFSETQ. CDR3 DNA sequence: TGCGCCAGCAGCCTGGGACTAGCGGGATATACGGAGACCCAGTACTTC. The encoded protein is CASSLGLAGYTETQYF. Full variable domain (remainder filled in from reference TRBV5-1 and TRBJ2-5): KAGVTQTPRYLIKTRGQQVTLSCSPISGHRSVSWYQQTPGQGLQFLFEYFSETQRNKGNFPGRFSGRQFSNSRSEMNVSTLELGDSALYLCASSLGLAGYTETQYFGPGTRLLVL.

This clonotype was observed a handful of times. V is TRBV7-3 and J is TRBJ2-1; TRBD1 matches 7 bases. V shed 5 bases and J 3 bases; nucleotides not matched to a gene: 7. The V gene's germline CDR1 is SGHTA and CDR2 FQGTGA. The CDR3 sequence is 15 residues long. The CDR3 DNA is TGTGCCAGCAGCACCGGGACAGATTTCTACAATGAGCAGTTCTTC. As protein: CASSTGTDFYNEQFF.

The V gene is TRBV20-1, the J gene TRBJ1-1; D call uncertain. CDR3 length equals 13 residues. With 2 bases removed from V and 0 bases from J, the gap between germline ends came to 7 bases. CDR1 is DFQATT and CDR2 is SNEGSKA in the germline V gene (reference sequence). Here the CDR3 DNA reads TGCAGTGCTAGAACTGGGATGAACACTGAAGCTTTCTTT. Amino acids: CSARTGMNTEAFF.

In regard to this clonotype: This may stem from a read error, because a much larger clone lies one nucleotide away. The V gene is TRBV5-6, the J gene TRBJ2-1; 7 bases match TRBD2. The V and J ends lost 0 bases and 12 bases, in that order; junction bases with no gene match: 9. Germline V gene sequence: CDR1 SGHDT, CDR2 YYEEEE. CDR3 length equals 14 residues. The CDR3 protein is CASSLVGGLDGQFF. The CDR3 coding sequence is TGTGCCAGCAGCTTGGTGGGAGGGCTCGATGGGCAGTTCTTC.

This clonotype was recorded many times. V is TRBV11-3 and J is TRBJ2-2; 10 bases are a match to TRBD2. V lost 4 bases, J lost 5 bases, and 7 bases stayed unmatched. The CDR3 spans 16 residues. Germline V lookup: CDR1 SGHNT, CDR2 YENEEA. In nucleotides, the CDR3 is TGTGCCAGCAGCTCTCGGACTAGCGGTGTGACCGGGGAGCTGTTTTTT. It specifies CASSSRTSGVTGELFF.

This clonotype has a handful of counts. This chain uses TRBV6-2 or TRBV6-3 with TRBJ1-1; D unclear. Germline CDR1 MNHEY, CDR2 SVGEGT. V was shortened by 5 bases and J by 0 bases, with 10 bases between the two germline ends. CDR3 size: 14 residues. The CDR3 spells CASSRGDLNTEAFF. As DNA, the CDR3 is TGTGCCAGCAGTCGAGGTGACCTGAACACTGAAGCTTTCTTT.

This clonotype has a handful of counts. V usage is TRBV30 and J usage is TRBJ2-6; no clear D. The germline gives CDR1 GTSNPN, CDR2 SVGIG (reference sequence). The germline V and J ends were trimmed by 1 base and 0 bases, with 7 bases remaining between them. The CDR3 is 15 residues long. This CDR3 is CAWSGGSSGANVLTF. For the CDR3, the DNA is TGTGCCTGGAGTGGGGGTAGCTCTGGGGCCAACGTCCTGACTTTC. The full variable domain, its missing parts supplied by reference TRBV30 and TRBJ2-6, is SQTIHQWPATLVQPVGSPLSLECTVEGTSNPNLYWYRQAAGRGLQLLFYSVGIGQISSEVPQNLSASRPQDRQFILSSKKLLLSDSGFYLCAWSGGSSGANVLTFGAGSRLTVL.

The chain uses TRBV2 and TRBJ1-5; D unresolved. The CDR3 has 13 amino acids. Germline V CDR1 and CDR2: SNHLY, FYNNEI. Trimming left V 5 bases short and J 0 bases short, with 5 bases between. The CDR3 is CASSTDSNQPQHF. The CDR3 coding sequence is TGTGCCAGCAGTACCGATAGCAATCAGCCCCAGCATTTT.

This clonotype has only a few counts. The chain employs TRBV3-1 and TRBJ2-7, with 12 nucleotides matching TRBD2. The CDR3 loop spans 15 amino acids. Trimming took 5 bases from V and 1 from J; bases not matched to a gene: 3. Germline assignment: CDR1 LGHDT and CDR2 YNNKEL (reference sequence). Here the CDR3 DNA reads TGTGCCAGCAGCTACGGACTAGCGGGATCCTACGAGCAGTACTTC. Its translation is CASSYGLAGSYEQYF.

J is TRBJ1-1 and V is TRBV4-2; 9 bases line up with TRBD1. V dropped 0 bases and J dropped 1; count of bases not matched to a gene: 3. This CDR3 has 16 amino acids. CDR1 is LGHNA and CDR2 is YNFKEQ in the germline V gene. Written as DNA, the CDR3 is TGTGCCAGCAGCCAAGAGGGGACAGGGAGGAACACTGAAGCTTTCTTT. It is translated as CASSQEGTGRNTEAFF.

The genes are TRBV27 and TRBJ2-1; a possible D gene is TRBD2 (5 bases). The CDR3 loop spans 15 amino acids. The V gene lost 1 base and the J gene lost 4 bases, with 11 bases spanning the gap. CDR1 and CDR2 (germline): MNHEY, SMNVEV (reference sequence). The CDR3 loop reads CASSLWGAPYNEQFF. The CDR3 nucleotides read TGTGCCAGCAGTTTATGGGGAGCACCTTACAATGAGCAGTTCTTC.

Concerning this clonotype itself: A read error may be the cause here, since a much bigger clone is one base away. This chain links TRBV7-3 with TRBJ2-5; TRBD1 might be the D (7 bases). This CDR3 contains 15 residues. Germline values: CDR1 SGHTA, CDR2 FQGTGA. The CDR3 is CASSLTQGGPETQDF. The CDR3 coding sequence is TGTGCCAGCAGCTTAACGCAGGGGGGCCCGGAGACCCAGGACTTC.

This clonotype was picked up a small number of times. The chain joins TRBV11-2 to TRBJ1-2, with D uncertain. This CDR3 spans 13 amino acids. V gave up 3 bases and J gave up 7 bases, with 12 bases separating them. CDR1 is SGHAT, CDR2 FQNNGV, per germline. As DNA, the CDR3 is TGTGCCAGCAGCTTGATTGAACTCGGTGGCTACACCTTC. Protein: CASSLIELGGYTF.

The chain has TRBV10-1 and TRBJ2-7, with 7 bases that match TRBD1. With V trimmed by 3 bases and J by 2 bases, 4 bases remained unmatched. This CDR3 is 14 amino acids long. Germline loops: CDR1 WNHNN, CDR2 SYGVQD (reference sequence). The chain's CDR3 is CASSEGTATYEQYF. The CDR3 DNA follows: TGCGCCAGCAGTGAAGGGACAGCAACCTACGAGCAGTACTTC.